This T cell receptor beta chain was profiled in a study of PD-1 blockade in classical Hodgkin lymphoma. Study-wide findings and caveats: Newly diagnosed patients had diversity similar to the baseline diversity of complete responders.

There are 19 residues in the CDR3. The V gene's germline CDR1 is MNHEY and CDR2 SMNVEV (reference sequence). V was trimmed by 6 bases and J by 3 bases, leaving 24 bases between them. Each patient experienced a relapse that followed autologous stem cell transplantation, and brentuximab vedotin exposure varied. A word on this clone: Its antigen is unidentified.

Generated by immunoSEQ multiplex PCR, the TCRdb table keeps only in-frame clones and is missing some. In the table there are approximately 60,000 clones, approximately 88% of which are singletons. The TCR comes from a human donor with classical Hodgkin lymphoma. The rearrangement links TRBV27 to TRBJ1-6, with a possible D match to TRBD1 (5 bases). The source was peripheral blood mononuclear cells (PBMCs), collected at baseline. The CDR3 region is CASRKRVGGWYDYNSPLHF. Here the CDR3 DNA reads TGTGCCAGCAGAAAAAGGGTGGGGGGGTGGTACGACTATAATTCACCCCTCCACTTT.